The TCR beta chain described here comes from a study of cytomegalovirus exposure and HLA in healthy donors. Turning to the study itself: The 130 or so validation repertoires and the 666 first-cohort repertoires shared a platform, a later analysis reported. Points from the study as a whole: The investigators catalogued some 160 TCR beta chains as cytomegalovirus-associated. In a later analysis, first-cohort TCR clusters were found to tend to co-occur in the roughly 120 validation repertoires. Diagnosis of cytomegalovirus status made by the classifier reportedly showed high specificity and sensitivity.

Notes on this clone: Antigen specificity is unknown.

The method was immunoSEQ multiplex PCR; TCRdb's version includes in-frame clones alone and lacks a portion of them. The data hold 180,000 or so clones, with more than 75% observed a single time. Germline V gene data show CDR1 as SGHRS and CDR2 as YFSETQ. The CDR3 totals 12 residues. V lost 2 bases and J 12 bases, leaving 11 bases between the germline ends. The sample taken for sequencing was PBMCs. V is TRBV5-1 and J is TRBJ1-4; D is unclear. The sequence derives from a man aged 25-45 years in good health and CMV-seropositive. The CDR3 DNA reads TGCGCCAGCAGCTTCGATGCTGCAGAACTGTTTTTT. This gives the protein CASSFDAAELFF.